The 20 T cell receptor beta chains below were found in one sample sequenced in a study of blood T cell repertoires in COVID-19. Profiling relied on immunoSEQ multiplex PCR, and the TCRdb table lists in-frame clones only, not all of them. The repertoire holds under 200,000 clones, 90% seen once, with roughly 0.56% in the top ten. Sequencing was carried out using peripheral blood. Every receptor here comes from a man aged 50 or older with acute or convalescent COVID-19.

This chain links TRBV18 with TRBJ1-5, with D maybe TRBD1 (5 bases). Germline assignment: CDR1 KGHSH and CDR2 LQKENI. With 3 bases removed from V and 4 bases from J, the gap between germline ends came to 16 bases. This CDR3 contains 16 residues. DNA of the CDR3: TGTGCCAGCTCACCCTCCTCTCCAGGGATGAATCAGCCCCAGCATTTT. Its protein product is CASSPSSPGMNQPQHF.

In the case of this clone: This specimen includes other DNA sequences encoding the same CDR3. CDR3 region: CASSPAAGYEQYV. Here the CDR3 DNA reads TGTGCCAGCTCACCCGCGGCGGGCTACGAGCAGTACGTC. The V gene is TRBV18, the J gene TRBJ2-7; maybe TRBD2 (5 bases). CDR3 size: 13 residues. The V end lost 3 bases, the J end lost 3 bases, and 9 bases lay between the germline ends. Germline loops: CDR1 KGHSH, CDR2 LQKENI.

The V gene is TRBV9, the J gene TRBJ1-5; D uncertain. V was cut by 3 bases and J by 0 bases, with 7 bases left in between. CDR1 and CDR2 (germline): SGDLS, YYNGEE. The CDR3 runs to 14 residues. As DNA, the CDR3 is TGTGCCAGCAGCGCACACTATAGCAATCAGCCCCAGCATTTT. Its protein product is CASSAHYSNQPQHF. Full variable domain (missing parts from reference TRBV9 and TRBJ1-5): DSGVTQTPKHLITATGQRVTLRCSPRSGDLSVYWYQQSLDQGLQFLIQYYNGEERAKGNILERFSAQQFPDLHSELNLSSLELGDSALYFCASSAHYSNQPQHFGDGTRLSIL.

CDR3 sequence reads: CASSQEGAYGNTIYF. The CDR3 region has the DNA TGTGCCAGCAGCCAGGAGGGGGCATATGGAAACACCATATATTTT. The chain links TRBV16 to TRBJ1-3; TRBD1 agrees at 7 bases. Germline V gene data show CDR1 as KGHSY and CDR2 as FQNENV. The length of the CDR3 is 15 residues. V lost 3 bases, J lost 3 bases, and 5 bases stayed unmatched.

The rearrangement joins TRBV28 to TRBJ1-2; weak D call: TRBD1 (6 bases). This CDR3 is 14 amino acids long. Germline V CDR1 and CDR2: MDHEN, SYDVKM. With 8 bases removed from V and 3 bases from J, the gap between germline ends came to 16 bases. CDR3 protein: CASFNREGDYGYTF. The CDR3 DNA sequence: TGTGCCAGCTTTAACAGGGAAGGGGACTATGGCTACACCTTC.

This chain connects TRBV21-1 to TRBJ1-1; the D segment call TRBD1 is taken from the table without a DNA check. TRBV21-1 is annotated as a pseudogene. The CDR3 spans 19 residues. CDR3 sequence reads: CASSKEEGGTGLMNTEAFF. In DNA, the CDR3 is TGTGCCAGCAGCAAAGAGGAGGGTGGGACAGGTCTTATGAACACTGAAGCTTTCTTT.

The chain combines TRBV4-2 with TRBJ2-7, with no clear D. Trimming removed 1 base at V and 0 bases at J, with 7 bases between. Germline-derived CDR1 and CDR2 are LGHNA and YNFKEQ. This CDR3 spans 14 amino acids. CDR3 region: CASSQVGSSYEQYV. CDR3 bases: TGTGCCAGCAGCCAAGTTGGCAGCTCCTACGAGCAGTACGTC.

CDR3 sequence reads: CSVPGQSSYNEQFF. The CDR3 nucleotides read TGCAGCGTGCCGGGACAGAGCTCCTACAATGAGCAGTTCTTC. The J gene is TRBJ2-1, the V gene TRBV29-1; 7 nucleotides match TRBD1. The CDR3 spans 14 residues. CDR1 and CDR2 (germline): SQVTM, ANQGSEA. V dropped 6 bases and J dropped 0; count of bases not matched to a gene: 5.

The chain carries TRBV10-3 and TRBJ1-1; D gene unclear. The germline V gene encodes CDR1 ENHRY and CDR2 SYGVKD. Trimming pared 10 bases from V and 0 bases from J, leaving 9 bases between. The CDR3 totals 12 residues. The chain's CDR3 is CATGQLNTEAFF. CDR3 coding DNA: TGTGCCACTGGGCAGCTGAACACTGAAGCTTTCTTT.

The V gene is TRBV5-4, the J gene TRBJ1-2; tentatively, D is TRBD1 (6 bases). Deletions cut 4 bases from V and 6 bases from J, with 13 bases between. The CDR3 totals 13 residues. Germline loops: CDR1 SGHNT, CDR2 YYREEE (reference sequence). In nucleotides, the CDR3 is TGTGCCAGCAGCGCGGACAGCTTACATGGCTACACCTTC. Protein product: CASSADSLHGYTF. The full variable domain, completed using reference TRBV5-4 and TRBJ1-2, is ETGVTQSPTHLIKTRGQQVTLRCSSQSGHNTVSWYQQALGQGPQFIFQYYREEENGRGNFPPRFSGLQFPNYSSELNVNALELDDSALYLCASSADSLHGYTFGSGTRLTVV.

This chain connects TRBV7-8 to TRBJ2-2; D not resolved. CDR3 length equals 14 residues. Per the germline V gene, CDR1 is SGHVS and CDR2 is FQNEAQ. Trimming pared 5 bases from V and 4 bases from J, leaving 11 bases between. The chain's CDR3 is CASSGARGTGELFF. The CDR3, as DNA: TGTGCCAGCAGCGGCGCGAGAGGCACCGGGGAGCTGTTTTTT.

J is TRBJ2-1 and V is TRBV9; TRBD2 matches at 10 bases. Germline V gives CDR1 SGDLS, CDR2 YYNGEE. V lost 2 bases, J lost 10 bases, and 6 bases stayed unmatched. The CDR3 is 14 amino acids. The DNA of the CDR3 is TGTGCCAGCAGCGTGTCTAGCGGGGGACTCGAGCAGTTCTTC. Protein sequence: CASSVSSGGLEQFF.

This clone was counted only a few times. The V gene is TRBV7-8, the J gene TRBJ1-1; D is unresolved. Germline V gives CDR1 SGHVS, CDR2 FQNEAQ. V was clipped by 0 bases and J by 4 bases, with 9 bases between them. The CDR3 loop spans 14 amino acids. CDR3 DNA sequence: TGTGCCAGCAGCTTAGCCCTCCGGGGCACTGAAGCTTTCTTT. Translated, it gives CASSLALRGTEAFF.

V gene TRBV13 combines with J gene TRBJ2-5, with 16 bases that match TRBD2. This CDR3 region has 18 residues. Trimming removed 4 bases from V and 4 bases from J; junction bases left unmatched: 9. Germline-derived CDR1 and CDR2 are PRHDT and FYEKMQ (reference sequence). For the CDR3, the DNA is TGTGCCAGCAGCTCCACGGGACTAGCGGGGGGGCCTCGAGAGACCCAGTACTTC. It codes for CASSSTGLAGGPRETQYF.

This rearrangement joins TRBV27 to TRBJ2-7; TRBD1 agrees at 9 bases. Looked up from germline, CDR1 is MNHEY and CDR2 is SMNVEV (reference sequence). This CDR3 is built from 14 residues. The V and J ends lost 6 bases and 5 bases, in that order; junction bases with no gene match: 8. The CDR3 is CASRKTGGLNEQYF. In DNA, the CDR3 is TGTGCCAGCAGGAAAACAGGGGGCCTAAACGAGCAGTACTTC.

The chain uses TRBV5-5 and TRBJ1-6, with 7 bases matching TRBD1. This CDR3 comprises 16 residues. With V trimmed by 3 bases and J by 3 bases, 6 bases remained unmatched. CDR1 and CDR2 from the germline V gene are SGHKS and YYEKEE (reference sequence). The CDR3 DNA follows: TGTGCCAGCAGCTCTTCCGGGACAGTCTATAATTCACCCCTCCACTTT. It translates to CASSSSGTVYNSPLHF. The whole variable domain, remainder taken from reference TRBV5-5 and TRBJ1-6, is DAGVTQSPTHLIKTRGQQVTLRCSPISGHKSVSWYQQVLGQGPQFIFQYYEKEERGRGNFPDRFSARQFPNYSSELNVNALLLGDSALYLCASSSSGTVYNSPLHFGNGTRLTVT.

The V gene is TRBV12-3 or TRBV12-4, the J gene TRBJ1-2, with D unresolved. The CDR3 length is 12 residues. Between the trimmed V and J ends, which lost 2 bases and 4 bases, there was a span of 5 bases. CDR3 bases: TGTGCCAGCAGTTTATTTAGCTATGGCTACACCTTC. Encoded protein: CASSLFSYGYTF.

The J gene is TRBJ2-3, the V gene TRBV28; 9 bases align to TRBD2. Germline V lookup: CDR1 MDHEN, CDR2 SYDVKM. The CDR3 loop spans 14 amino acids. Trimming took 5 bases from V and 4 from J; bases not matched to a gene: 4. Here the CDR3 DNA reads TGTGCCAGCAGTATAGCGGGGGCTGCAGATACGCAGTATTTT. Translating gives CASSIAGAADTQYF.

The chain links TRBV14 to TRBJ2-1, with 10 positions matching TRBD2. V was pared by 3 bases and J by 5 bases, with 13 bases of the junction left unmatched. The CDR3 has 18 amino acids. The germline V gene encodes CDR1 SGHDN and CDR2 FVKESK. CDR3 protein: CASSQSILWGLANNEQFF. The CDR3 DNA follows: TGTGCCAGCAGCCAGTCTATCTTGTGGGGACTAGCGAACAATGAGCAGTTCTTC.

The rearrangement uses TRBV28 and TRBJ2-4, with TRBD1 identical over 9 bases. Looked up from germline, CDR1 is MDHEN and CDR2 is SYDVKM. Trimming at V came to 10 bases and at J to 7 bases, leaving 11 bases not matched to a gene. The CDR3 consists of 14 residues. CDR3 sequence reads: CATWDREGRNIQYF. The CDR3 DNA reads TGTGCCACTTGGGACAGGGAGGGTCGGAACATTCAGTACTTC. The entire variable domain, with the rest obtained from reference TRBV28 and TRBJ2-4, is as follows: DVKVTQSSRYLVKRTGEKVFLECVQDMDHENMFWYRQDPGLGLRLIYFSYDVKMKEKGDIPEGYSVSREKKERFSLILESASTNQTSMYLCATWDREGRNIQYFGAGTRLSVL.